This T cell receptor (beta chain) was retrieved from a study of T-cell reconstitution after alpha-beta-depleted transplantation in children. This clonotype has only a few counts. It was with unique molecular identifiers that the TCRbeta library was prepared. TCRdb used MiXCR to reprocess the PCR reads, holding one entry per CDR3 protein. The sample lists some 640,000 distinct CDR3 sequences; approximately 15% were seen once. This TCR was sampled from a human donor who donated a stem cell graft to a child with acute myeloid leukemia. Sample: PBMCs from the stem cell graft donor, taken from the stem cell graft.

CDR3 region: CASSLEYWVSENTGELFF. CDR3 sequence (DNA): TGCGCCAGCAGCTTGGAATATTGGGTATCCGAAAACACCGGGGAGCTGTTTTTT. V gene TRBV5-1 combines with J gene TRBJ2-2, with D uncertain. The germline V gene encodes CDR1 SGHRS and CDR2 YFSETQ. Trimming took 0 bases from V and 2 from J, leaving 17 bases between them. CDR3 length equals 18 residues.